The 5 T cell receptor beta chains presented below share a single source sample, sequenced in a study of preoperative IRX-2 immunotherapy in early breast cancer. The table came from immunoSEQ multiplex PCR; TCRdb's copy has only in-frame clones and leaves some out. The table has around 28,000 clones, 75% to 80% seen once. The treatment was: preoperative locoregional IRX-2 cytokine immunotherapy. This material consisted of lymph node tissue, taken before IRX-2 immunotherapy. Source of these receptors: a human donor with breast cancer.

CDR3 DNA: TGTGCCAGCAGCTCCCACAGGGAGGGCGGGGAGCTGTTTTTT. Its protein is CASSSHREGGELFF. J is TRBJ2-2 and V is TRBV11-3; D perhaps matches TRBD2 (7 bases). V was clipped by 4 bases and J by 7 bases, with 13 bases between them. Germline V gene data show CDR1 as SGHNT and CDR2 as YENEEA. This CDR3 has 14 residues. The entire variable domain, with the rest obtained from reference TRBV11-3 and TRBJ2-2, is as follows: EAGVVQSPRYKIIEKKQPVAFWCNPISGHNTLYWYLQNLGQGPELLIRYENEEAVDDSQLPKDRFSAERLKGVDSTLKIQPAELGDSAVYLCASSSHREGGELFFGEGSRLTVL.

This clone was found a few times. The J gene is TRBJ1-1, the V gene TRBV29-1; TRBD1 matches at 8 bases. Germline values: CDR1 SQVTM, CDR2 ANQGSEA. CDR3 length equals 13 residues. Germline trimming cut 4 bases from V and 2 bases from J; bases unmatched to any gene: 3. The CDR3 DNA follows: TGCAGCGTTGGGACAGGGCTCAACACTGAAGCTTTCTTT. It is translated as CSVGTGLNTEAFF.

V and J are TRBV6-8 and TRBJ1-6; 9 nucleotides agree with TRBD1. This CDR3 contains 17 residues. From germline, CDR1 is MNHGY and CDR2 SAAAGT. J lost 1 base, V lost 5 bases, and 6 bases had no gene match. The CDR3 sequence is CASSGQGPRSYNSPLHF. The DNA for the CDR3 is TGTGCCAGCAGTGGACAGGGGCCTAGGTCCTATAATTCACCCCTCCACTTT.

This clone has only a few counts. V is TRBV15 and J is TRBJ2-5; tentative D call: TRBD2 (6 bases). Trimming left V 0 bases short and J 3 bases short, with 11 bases between. The CDR3 is made up of 15 amino acids. Per germline, CDR1 LNHNV and CDR2 YYDKDF (reference sequence). CDR3 in DNA: TGTGCCACCAGCAGAGACCTGGGGGAGGAAGAGACCCAGTACTTC. This codes for CATSRDLGEEETQYF.

Details on this clone: Germline and junction disagree at one end, which may indicate a read error. V and J are TRBV6-8 and TRBJ1-1; tentative D call: TRBD1 (5 bases). The CDR3 spans 13 residues. Germline V gene sequence: CDR1 MNHGY, CDR2 SAAAGT. The CDR3 protein is CAISGTENTEAFF. CDR3 nucleotides: TGTGCCATCAGTGGGACCGAGAACACTGAAGCTTTCTTT.